This T cell receptor beta chain comes out of a study of OX40 agonist ivuxolimab in advanced cancers. In the study overall: At doses from 0.01 to 10 mg/kg, patients were given intravenous ivuxolimab every 2 weeks.

General study findings and limits: On average, CD8+ T cells showed a greater number of expanded clones than CD4+. Partial responders at 0.1-3.0 mg/kg showed near-lowest clonal expansion.

V dropped 2 bases and J dropped 1; count of bases not matched to a gene: 9. Germline V gene lookup returns CDR1 MNHEY and CDR2 SMNVEV (reference sequence). This CDR3 spans 20 amino acids. Sequencing was performed with immunoSEQ multiplex PCR; in TCRdb, only in-frame clones are kept and a portion is missing. The sample carries approximately 58,000 clones, roughly 90% recorded once. Autoimmune disease history or systemic immunosuppression was exclusionary. Details on this clone: Its specificity is not known.

This receptor was obtained from an adult with an advanced solid tumor such as melanoma, head and neck, liver or kidney cancer. V is TRBV27 and J is TRBJ2-3; 16 bases align to TRBD2. This specimen consisted of CD4+ or CD8+ T cells sorted from blood, obtained in a trial of the OX40 agonist ivuxolimab. The CDR3 nucleotides read TGTGCCAGCAGTTTAAGGGGGACTAGCGGGAGGGCCGGGGGCACAGATACGCAGTATTTT. This encodes CASSLRGTSGRAGGTDTQYF.